Described below is a single TCR beta chain sequence and its context. TCRdb's copy holds only in-frame clones and misses some; the assay was immunoSEQ multiplex PCR. The profile shows around 92,000 clones, around 77% of them singletons. The entry originates in a study of cytotoxic CD8 clonotypes in ibrutinib-treated CLL. The V gene lost 6 bases and the J gene lost 4 bases, with 16 bases spanning the gap. The CDR3 contains 14 residues. The germline V gene encodes CDR1 MNHEY and CDR2 SMNVEV (reference sequence). This receptor was taken from a human donor with chronic lymphocytic leukemia. This specimen was PBMCs, taken after 24 months of ibrutinib treatment. V and J are TRBV27 and TRBJ2-7; TRBD1 or TRBD2 may be the D gene (6 bases each). CDR3 loop: CASSLGAGTYEQYF. Written as DNA, the CDR3 is TGTGCCAGCAGCTTGGGGGCAGGGACTTACGAGCAGTACTTC.